This entry lists 16 T cell receptor beta chains sequenced from one sample in a study of siplizumab effects on memory and regulatory T cells (dated by TCRdb to between 2019 and 2020). The library relied on the immunoSEQ multiplex PCR assay. TCRdb stores this immuneACCESS table with in-frame sequences only. Part of the clones is absent; in the studies checked, under half of the shortfall reflects unresolved V genes, and no reason is known for the rest. The sample table lists around 87,000 clones, about nine tenths of them with a count of one. Jointly, the top ten make up roughly 15% of the sample. The specimen was CD4+ T cells sorted from blood. The receptors shown here come from a human donor in good health.

The rearrangement joins TRBV19 to TRBJ2-5, with 8 bases aligning to TRBD2. The CDR3 spans 15 residues. After removal of 6 bases from V and 5 bases from J, the junction contained 11 bases not matched to a gene. The germline gives CDR1 LNHDA, CDR2 SQIVND (reference sequence). The CDR3 nucleotides are TGTGCCAGTAGCCCAGCGGGAGTTCTAGGGGAGACCCAGTACTTC. Residues: CASSPAGVLGETQYF.

The chain recombines TRBV5-1 with TRBJ2-1; 7 positions agree with TRBD2. Per the germline V gene, CDR1 is SGHRS and CDR2 is YFSETQ. V was pared by 7 bases and J by 8 bases, with 15 bases of the junction left unmatched. There are 15 residues in the CDR3. CDR3 DNA sequence: TGCGCCAGCGCCCTATTGGGCGGGAGCAGCGATGAGCAGTTCTTC. Translation: CASALLGGSSDEQFF. The full variable domain, completed using reference TRBV5-1 and TRBJ2-1, is KAGVTQTPRYLIKTRGQQVTLSCSPISGHRSVSWYQQTPGQGLQFLFEYFSETQRNKGNFPGRFSGRQFSNSRSEMNVSTLELGDSALYLCASALLGGSSDEQFFGPGTRLTVL.

The chain is built from TRBV30 and TRBJ1-4; tentative D call: TRBD1 (5 bases). The germline V gene encodes CDR1 GTSNPN and CDR2 SVGIG (reference sequence). CDR3 length: 14 amino acids. V was cut by 3 bases and J by 7 bases, with 15 bases left in between. In nucleotides, the CDR3 is TGTGCCTGGAGCCCGTCAGGGAGGAGTGAAAAACTGTTTTTT. This gives the protein CAWSPSGRSEKLFF.

V is TRBV15 and J is TRBJ1-4, with D hard to call. The germline V and J ends were trimmed by 5 bases and 1 base, with 23 bases remaining between them. The CDR3 totals 19 residues. Germline assignment: CDR1 LNHNV and CDR2 YYDKDF (reference sequence). The DNA for the CDR3 is TGTGCCACCAGCCCCCTAATTGATATACAACGGCAAACTAATGAAAAACTGTTTTTT. It specifies CATSPLIDIQRQTNEKLFF.

The chain combines TRBV5-5 with TRBJ2-7; 13 bases align to TRBD2. The CDR3 has 15 amino acids. Germline V lookup: CDR1 SGHKS, CDR2 YYEKEE (reference sequence). Trimming removed 4 bases from V and 2 bases from J; junction bases left unmatched: 3. Written as DNA, the CDR3 is TGTGCCAGCAGCGGCGGGACTAGCGGGGCCTACGAGCAGTACTTC. Protein product: CASSGGTSGAYEQYF.

This clone was observed once. This chain joins TRBV27 and TRBJ2-3; D not certain. From germline, CDR1 is MNHEY and CDR2 SMNVEV (reference sequence). V was trimmed by 5 bases and J by 4 bases, leaving 10 bases between them. The CDR3 length is 13 residues. CDR3 residues: CASSVKGSDTQYF. The CDR3 coding sequence is TGTGCCAGCAGTGTGAAGGGCTCAGATACGCAGTATTTT.

V is TRBV5-1 and J is TRBJ2-2, with 11 bases fitting TRBD2. CDR3 length: 15 amino acids. After removal of 4 bases from V and 6 bases from J, the junction contained 5 bases not matched to a gene. Germline V gene sequence: CDR1 SGHRS, CDR2 YFSETQ. CDR3 DNA: TGCGCCAGCAGCCTGGGACTAGCGGACGCCGGGGAGCTGTTTTTT. Its protein is CASSLGLADAGELFF.

The gene calls are TRBV19 and TRBJ2-7; maybe TRBD1 (6 bases). CDR1 and CDR2 from the germline V gene are LNHDA and SQIVND (reference sequence). CDR3 length: 14 residues. Trimming took off 6 bases at V and 3 bases at J, with 15 bases between the two ends. CDR3 nucleotide sequence: TGTGCCAGTAGCCCAATAGGGACAAACTACGAGCAGTACTTC. Translated, it gives CASSPIGTNYEQYF.

The chain joins TRBV7-2 to TRBJ1-2, with 9 bases that match TRBD1. Trimming took 2 bases from V and 3 from J; bases not matched to a gene: 7. Looked up from germline, CDR1 is SGHTA and CDR2 is FQGNSA. The CDR3 consists of 16 residues. The CDR3: CASSLRTGADDYGYTF. DNA for the CDR3: TGTGCCAGCAGCTTACGGACAGGGGCTGATGACTATGGCTACACCTTC.

This chain links TRBV19 with TRBJ2-1; 10 positions agree with TRBD2. The CDR3 runs to 16 residues. Germline V gene data show CDR1 as LNHDA and CDR2 as SQIVND (reference sequence). The junction had 6 bases not matched to a gene; V was cut back by 7 bases and J by 0 bases. The chain's CDR3 is CASTTSGLRSYNEQFF. The CDR3 DNA is TGTGCCAGTACGACTAGCGGGCTCCGCTCCTACAATGAGCAGTTCTTC.

V gene TRBV25-1 combines with J gene TRBJ2-6; the D gene could be TRBD1 or TRBD2 (5 bases each). CDR3 size: 17 residues. V was trimmed by 5 bases and J by 1 base, leaving 15 bases between them. CDR1 MGHDK and CDR2 SYGVNS come from the germline V gene. CDR3 DNA sequence: TGTGCCAGCAGTTACGGGACGGGCGTATCTGGGGCCAACGTCCTGACTTTC. This translates into CASSYGTGVSGANVLTF. The complete variable domain, with remaining parts taken from reference TRBV25-1 and TRBJ2-6, reads EADIYQTPRYLVIGTGKKITLECSQTMGHDKMYWYQQDPGMELHLIHYSYGVNSTEKGDLSSESTVSRIRTEHFPLTLESARPSHTSQYLCASSYGTGVSGANVLTFGAGSRLTVL.

The chain carries TRBV7-8 and TRBJ1-4; no definite D call. Germline lookup yields CDR1 SGHVS and CDR2 FQNEAQ. Trimming removed 3 bases from V and 4 bases from J, with 6 bases in between. CDR3 length: 13 residues. CDR3 in DNA: TGTGCCAGCAGCTTGAGACATAATGAAAAACTGTTTTTT. Amino acids: CASSLRHNEKLFF.

The genes are TRBV27 and TRBJ2-3; 8 positions match TRBD2. V was pared by 5 bases and J by 1 base, with 14 bases of the junction left unmatched. The germline gives CDR1 MNHEY, CDR2 SMNVEV (reference sequence). There are 18 residues in the CDR3. CDR3 amino acids: CASSPLAGRDMGTDTQYF. The DNA for the CDR3 is TGTGCCAGCAGTCCCCTCGCCGGGAGGGATATGGGCACAGATACGCAGTATTTT.

The rearrangement uses TRBV7-9 and TRBJ2-1; 9 positions match TRBD2. Losses at the gene ends were 2 bases for V and 5 bases for J; bases not matched to a gene: 4. CDR3 length: 15 residues. Germline V gene lookup returns CDR1 SEHNR and CDR2 FQNEAQ (reference sequence). CDR3 in DNA: TGTGCCAGCAGCTTAAGACTAGCGGAGAACAATGAGCAGTTCTTC. This gives the protein CASSLRLAENNEQFF.

V usage is TRBV6-6 and J usage is TRBJ2-1, with D unresolved. This CDR3 spans 12 amino acids. The V and J ends lost 8 bases and 7 bases respectively, with 12 bases between them. Germline V gene lookup returns CDR1 MNHNY and CDR2 SVGAGI (reference sequence). The CDR3 loop reads CASSRSGNEQFF. The CDR3 bases are TGTGCCAGCTCGAGGTCGGGTAATGAGCAGTTCTTC.

The chain couples TRBV7-6 to TRBJ2-6, with D perhaps matching TRBD2 (7 bases). The CDR3 extends over 17 amino acids. The V gene's germline CDR1 is SGHVS and CDR2 FNYEAQ. Trimming stripped 2 bases from V and 7 bases from J, with 18 bases between. The CDR3 nucleotides read TGTGCCAGCAGCTTAAACCCCGGGGGGCACGGTGCCAACGTCCTGACTTTC. It translates to CASSLNPGGHGANVLTF.